Each of the 18 T cell receptor beta chains below was sequenced from the same sample in a study of blood T cell repertoires in COVID-19. The table came from immunoSEQ multiplex PCR; TCRdb's copy has only in-frame clones and leaves some out. Counted here are around 130,000 clones, 80% to 85% occurring once; the ten biggest clones make up around 4%. Sequenced: peripheral blood. The receptors stem from a woman aged 80 or older with acute or convalescent COVID-19.

The chain carries TRBV4-1 and TRBJ2-7, with TRBD2 identical over 7 bases. The CDR3 length is 16 residues. Germline V gene data show CDR1 as MGHRA and CDR2 as YSYEKL. After removal of 0 bases from V and 5 bases from J, the junction contained 10 bases not matched to a gene. The CDR3 is CASSQDWAGVSNEQYF. In DNA, the CDR3 is TGCGCCAGCAGCCAAGATTGGGCGGGGGTGTCGAACGAGCAGTACTTC.

CDR3 loop: CASGTGTAVEAFF. Written as DNA, the CDR3 is TGTGCTAGTGGCACCGGGACAGCCGTTGAAGCTTTCTTT. The chain has TRBV12-5 and TRBJ1-1; 7 nucleotides match TRBD1. Germline-derived CDR1 and CDR2 are LGHNT and FRNRAP. The CDR3 is made up of 13 amino acids. V lost 6 bases to trimming and J lost 7 bases; unmatched junction nucleotides: 8.

CDR3 DNA sequence: TGTGCCATCAGCGGTACCTACTCTGGGGCCAACGTCCTGACTTTC. The encoded protein is CAISGTYSGANVLTF. The chain employs TRBV10-3 and TRBJ2-6; the D is unclear. V lost 6 bases to trimming and J lost 0 bases, with 9 bases between them. Per the germline V gene, CDR1 is ENHRY and CDR2 is SYGVKD. The CDR3 runs to 15 residues.

The chain recombines TRBV28 with TRBJ2-2; 9 positions agree with TRBD2. This CDR3 has 17 residues. With 6 bases clipped from V and 7 bases from J, the junction kept 15 bases outside the gene matches. CDR1 is MDHEN and CDR2 is SYDVKM in the germline V gene. CDR3 nucleotides: TGTGCCAGCAGCCGCCGAGGGACTAGCCGTCTCAGCGGGGAGCTGTTTTTT. Its protein is CASSRRGTSRLSGELFF.

The V gene is TRBV28, the J gene TRBJ2-6; D not certain. Trimming took 1 base from V and 0 from J, leaving 4 bases between them. The germline gives CDR1 MDHEN, CDR2 SYDVKM. The CDR3 consists of 15 residues. The DNA for the CDR3 is TGTGCCAGCAGTTTATATATCTCTGGGGCCAACGTCCTGACTTTC. Encoded protein: CASSLYISGANVLTF.

This clone was observed a single time. The genes are TRBV7-9 and TRBJ1-4; D not certain. Germline V CDR1 and CDR2: SEHNR, FQNEAQ (reference sequence). V dropped 2 bases and J dropped 4 bases, with 11 bases sitting between them. The CDR3 loop spans 15 amino acids. The CDR3 is CASSLNEQINEKLFF. DNA for the CDR3: TGTGCCAGCAGCTTAAATGAACAGATTAATGAAAAACTGTTTTTT.

The gene calls are TRBV7-9 and TRBJ1-2, with D uncertain. The germline V gene encodes CDR1 SEHNR and CDR2 FQNEAQ (reference sequence). Trimming cost V 6 bases and J 6 bases, with 8 bases left between them. The CDR3 runs to 11 residues. The CDR3 sequence is CASRAEDGYTF. The CDR3 DNA reads as TGTGCCAGCAGGGCTGAGGATGGCTACACCTTC.

This chain connects TRBV7-2 to TRBJ2-3, with TRBD2 matching over 12 bases. The CDR3 extends over 18 amino acids. The trim removed 0 bases at V and 2 bases at J, leaving 6 bases unmatched. Germline V gene lookup returns CDR1 SGHTA and CDR2 FQGNSA. CDR3 sequence (DNA): TGTGCCAGCAGCTTAGCTACGGGACTAGCGGGTACCACAGATACGCAGTATTTT. Translating it yields CASSLATGLAGTTDTQYF.

The V and J genes are TRBV4-1 and TRBJ2-7; perhaps TRBD1 as D (7 bases). Germline V gene data show CDR1 as MGHRA and CDR2 as YSYEKL. This CDR3 comprises 16 residues. V was pared by 3 bases and J by 0 bases, with 15 bases between. CDR3 protein: CASSHPGGTDSYEQYF. CDR3 nucleotides: TGCGCCAGCAGCCACCCCGGCGGGACAGACTCCTACGAGCAGTACTTC.

The chain couples TRBV5-4 to TRBJ2-2; maybe TRBD1 (6 bases). Per the germline V gene, CDR1 is SGHNT and CDR2 is YYREEE (reference sequence). V dropped 10 bases and J dropped 6 bases, with 7 bases sitting between them. The CDR3 extends over 10 amino acids. This CDR3 reads CAYRAGELFF. CDR3 nucleotides: TGTGCCTACAGGGCCGGGGAGCTGTTTTTT.

This clone was seen only a few times. This chain joins TRBV7-3 and TRBJ2-1; TRBD1 agrees at 7 bases. Germline V lookup: CDR1 SGHTA, CDR2 FQGTGA. There are 12 residues in the CDR3. The V and J ends lost 3 bases and 8 bases, in that order; junction bases with no gene match: 1. CDR3 region: CASSLTGYEQFF. The CDR3 DNA sequence: TGTGCCAGCAGCTTGACAGGGTATGAGCAGTTCTTC. The whole variable domain, remainder taken from reference TRBV7-3 and TRBJ2-1, is GAGVSQTPSNKVTEKGKYVELRCDPISGHTALYWYRQSLGQGPEFLIYFQGTGAADDSGLPNDRFFAVRPEGSVSTLKIQRTERGDSAVYLCASSLTGYEQFFGPGTRLTVL.

This chain joins TRBV10-2 and TRBJ2-3, with TRBD2 as a possible D gene (5 bases). The V gene lost 6 bases and the J gene lost 2 bases, with 12 bases spanning the gap. CDR1 WSHSY and CDR2 SAAADI come from the germline V gene. This CDR3 region has 14 residues. CDR3 amino acids: CASRGGKDTDTQYF. The CDR3 DNA follows: TGCGCCAGCAGAGGAGGTAAGGACACAGATACGCAGTATTTT.

The V gene is TRBV28, the J gene TRBJ2-7; D not certain. Germline-derived CDR1 and CDR2 are MDHEN and SYDVKM. The CDR3 runs to 15 residues. The germline V and J ends were trimmed by 3 bases and 2 bases, with 14 bases remaining between them. As DNA, the CDR3 is TGTGCCAGCAGTTTCTCTTTCGGCACTACCTACGAGCAGTACTTC. Encoded protein: CASSFSFGTTYEQYF.

The rearrangement links TRBV5-4 to TRBJ2-5; 8 nucleotides match TRBD2. Trimming removed 4 bases from V and 3 bases from J; junction bases left unmatched: 8. CDR1 is SGHNT, CDR2 YYREEE, per germline (reference sequence). This CDR3 has 15 amino acids. The CDR3 sequence: CASSRGGSGEETQYF. The CDR3 DNA follows: TGTGCCAGCAGCCGGGGGGGTAGCGGGGAAGAGACCCAGTACTTC.

The V gene is TRBV5-6, the J gene TRBJ1-4; 10 nucleotides align to TRBD1. The CDR3 is 14 residues long. Germline-derived CDR1 and CDR2 are SGHDT and YYEEEE. V was pared by 8 bases and J by 5 bases, with 6 bases of the junction left unmatched. DNA for the CDR3: TGTGCCAGTCAGACAGGGGGCGCGAATGAAAAACTGTTTTTT. It encodes CASQTGGANEKLFF.

This clone was counted only a few times. The chain combines TRBV6-5 with TRBJ2-7; perhaps TRBD1 as D (6 bases). Germline CDR1 MNHEY, CDR2 SVGAGI. This CDR3 is 13 amino acids long. The V end was cut by 2 bases, the J end by 3 bases, with 8 bases between. CDR3 region: CASSYPDSYEQYF. The CDR3 DNA sequence: TGTGCCAGCAGTTACCCGGACAGCTACGAGCAGTACTTC.

V gene TRBV7-9 combines with J gene TRBJ2-3; maybe TRBD1 (6 bases). The length of the CDR3 is 14 residues. The V and J ends lost 6 bases and 2 bases respectively, with 12 bases between them. Germline V gene lookup returns CDR1 SEHNR and CDR2 FQNEAQ (reference sequence). CDR3 nucleotide sequence: TGTGCCAGCAGTGTCGACAGGTACACAGATACGCAGTATTTT. Translating gives CASSVDRYTDTQYF.

In this sample, this clone turned up once. The J gene is TRBJ2-3, the V gene TRBV20-1, with 7 bases fitting TRBD2. Germline V CDR1 and CDR2: DFQATT, SNEGSKA (reference sequence). The length of the CDR3 is 14 residues. J was trimmed by 9 bases and V by 3 bases; bases with no gene match: 12. The CDR3 reads CSASLSSGPRTQYF. CDR3 in DNA: TGCAGTGCTAGTTTGTCTAGCGGACCACGCACGCAGTATTTT.